These T cell receptor beta chains were read from a single sample in a study of cytomegalovirus exposure and HLA in healthy donors. Clones were read by immunoSEQ multiplex PCR, and TCRdb kept only the in-frame ones, dropping some. The data hold 150,000 to 200,000 clones, with around 79% observed a single time. The sequenced sample consisted of PBMCs. These receptors originate from a man aged 35 to 55 in good health and CMV-seropositive. The CDR3 runs from the conserved cysteine through the conserved F or W. D genes are given only for firm matches. The size entry is marked missing in some rows and otherwise reads once, few, many or a size class.

len	d_gene	v_gene	j_gene	abundance	CDR3aa	CDR3nt
14	TRBD2	TRBV5-1	TRBJ2-1	.	CASSVSGASNEQFF	TGCGCCAGCAGCGTTAGCGGGGCAAGCAATGAGCAGTTCTTC
16	TRBD1	TRBV28	TRBJ1-1	few	CASSRRPGQGGTEAFF	TGTGCCAGCAGTCGACGTCCGGGACAGGGAGGGACTGAAGCTTTCTTT
12	TRBD2	TRBV9	TRBJ2-7	.	CASSTSDYEQYF	TGTGCCAGCAGCACTAGCGACTACGAGCAGTACTTC
14	.	TRBV5-1	TRBJ1-1	few	CASSLDLGATEAFF	TGCGCCAGCAGCTTGGATTTAGGGGCCACTGAAGCTTTCTTT
15	TRBD2	TRBV6-6	TRBJ2-7	.	CASSRALGGSYEQYF	TGTGCCAGCAGCCGCGCTTTGGGCGGGAGTTACGAGCAGTACTTC
13	TRBD2	TRBV11-3	TRBJ2-5	.	CASSLEGAGGQYF	TGTGCCAGCAGCTTAGAGGGCGCGGGAGGTCAGTACTTC
15	.	TRBV28	TRBJ1-2	.	CASSLQGPQNYGYTF	TGTGCCAGCAGTTTACAGGGGCCCCAAAACTATGGCTACACCTTC
15	.	TRBV12-5	TRBJ2-3	.	CASGLVQGAPDTQYF	TGTGCTAGTGGTTTGGTACAGGGAGCCCCAGATACGCAGTATTTT
13	.	TRBV28	TRBJ1-5	.	CASSLEHNQPQHF	TGTGCCAGCAGTTTGGAGCACAATCAGCCCCAGCATTTT
13	.	TRBV27	TRBJ1-2	.	CASSLWGGDGYTF	TGTGCCAGCAGTTTATGGGGAGGGGATGGCTACACCTTC
14	TRBD1	TRBV5-5	TRBJ2-5	.	CASSRGQGQETQYF	TGTGCCAGCAGCCGGGGACAGGGCCAAGAGACCCAGTACTTC
16	.	TRBV9	TRBJ1-3	.	CASSLHRGSSGNTIYF	TGTGCCAGCAGCCTCCATAGGGGGAGCTCTGGAAACACCATATACTTT
17	.	TRBV5-1	TRBJ1-3	.	CASSLGDRGSRGGTIYF	TGCGCCAGCAGCTTGGGCGACAGAGGCTCCCGAGGGGGCACCATATATTTT
12	TRBD2	TRBV5-6	TRBJ2-1	few	CASRLASGPKVF	TGTGCCAGCAGATTGGCTAGCGGCCCAAAGGTCTTC
12	.	TRBV6-1	TRBJ2-5	.	CASSEPAETQYF	TGTGCCAGCAGTGAACCTGCGGAGACCCAGTACTTC
17	TRBD2	TRBV7-9	TRBJ2-1	once	CASSSHGGSGTKNEQFF	TGTGCCAGCAGCTCCCACGGGGGTAGCGGGACAAAGAATGAGCAGTTCTTC
14	.	TRBV5-1	TRBJ1-2	.	CASSTAGQGHGYTF	TGCGCCAGCAGCACAGCCGGGCAGGGGCATGGCTACACCTTC
15	.	TRBV2	TRBJ2-6	.	CASSEMQGGANVLTF	TGTGCCAGCAGTGAAATGCAGGGGGGGGCCAACGTCCTGACTTTC
17	.	TRBV19	TRBJ2-6	once	CASSSQTGSSGANVLTF	TGTGCCAGTAGTTCTCAGACGGGTAGCTCTGGGGCCAACGTCCTGACTTTC